This TCR beta chain was retrieved from a study of cytomegalovirus exposure and HLA in healthy donors. Study conclusions and caveats: Reports showed the classifier diagnosing cytomegalovirus status with high specificity and sensitivity. Specificity for CMV antigens was confirmed in vitro for three of the CMV-associated chains.

Trimming cost V 3 bases and J 0 bases, with 5 bases left between them. Germline V gene data show CDR1 as MNHEY and CDR2 as SMNVEV (reference sequence). The CDR3 has 13 residues. Here immunoSEQ multiplex PCR was the method, and the copy in TCRdb shows in-frame clones only, minus some. The table shows approximately 230,000 clones, with about 88% occurring only once. Comment on this clone: Antigen unknown.

The specimen sequenced was PBMCs. The receptor was isolated from a man aged 18-30 years in good health and CMV-seropositive. V gene TRBV27 combines with J gene TRBJ1-1; D gene uncertain. The CDR3 DNA reads TGTGCCAGCAGTTTTTCTATGAACACTGAAGCTTTCTTT. Protein sequence: CASSFSMNTEAFF.